One sample yielded the 17 T cell receptor beta chains listed below, sequenced in a study of shared clonotypes between healthy human individuals. Using immunoSEQ multiplex PCR, the repertoire was profiled, and TCRdb retains in-frame clones only, with some absent. There are millions of clones in the sample; roughly nine tenths occur only once, and about 0.13% lies in the top ten. The sample comprised naive CD4+ T cells sorted from blood. Regarding subset: CD45RA+ positively selected. All receptors derive from a young man in good health.

V and J are TRBV9 and TRBJ2-3; TRBD1 might be the D (5 bases). This CDR3 contains 15 residues. Germline V gene lookup returns CDR1 SGDLS and CDR2 YYNGEE. Trimming pared 8 bases from V and 2 bases from J, leaving 18 bases between. The CDR3 nucleotides read TGTGCCAGATATAGGTTTGGCAGGGCCACAGATACGCAGTATTTT. Protein product: CARYRFGRATDTQYF. The full variable domain, its missing parts supplied by reference TRBV9 and TRBJ2-3, is DSGVTQTPKHLITATGQRVTLRCSPRSGDLSVYWYQQSLDQGLQFLIQYYNGEERAKGNILERFSAQQFPDLHSELNLSSLELGDSALYFCARYRFGRATDTQYFGPGTRLTVL.

The chain carries TRBV28 and TRBJ1-2; no clear D gene. The CDR3 runs 13 residues. Trimming took off 7 bases at V and 4 bases at J, with 13 bases between the two ends. Germline V lookup: CDR1 MDHEN, CDR2 SYDVKM. CDR3 region: CASTWKESYGYTF. The CDR3 DNA reads TGTGCCAGCACCTGGAAGGAGAGCTATGGCTACACCTTC.

The chain carries TRBV5-5 and TRBJ1-5; TRBD1 matches 11 bases. CDR3 length: 17 residues. J was trimmed by 3 bases and V by 0 bases; bases with no gene match: 5. Per the germline V gene, CDR1 is SGHKS and CDR2 is YYEKEE (reference sequence). CDR3 sequence: CASSLAGTGGFNQPQHF. The DNA of the CDR3 is TGTGCCAGCAGCTTGGCCGGGACAGGGGGTTTCAATCAGCCCCAGCATTTT.

V usage is TRBV6-5 and J usage is TRBJ2-5; 11 bases agree with TRBD2. After removal of 2 bases from V and 4 bases from J, the junction contained 6 bases not matched to a gene. The CDR3 sequence is 16 residues long. Germline CDR1 is MNHEY and CDR2 is SVGAGI. The CDR3 spells CASSYPSSGGLETQYF. The DNA of the CDR3 is TGTGCCAGCAGTTACCCTTCTAGCGGGGGGCTAGAGACCCAGTACTTC.

This rearrangement joins TRBV19 to TRBJ2-7; a weak D match, TRBD1 (6 bases). CDR3 size: 18 residues. The V gene's germline CDR1 is LNHDA and CDR2 SQIVND (reference sequence). V shed 1 base and J shed 0 bases, with 19 bases lying between them. CDR3 coding DNA: TGTGCCAGTAGTATAGGGGAACCAGACAGGCGAAGCTCCTACGAGCAGTACTTC. It codes for CASSIGEPDRRSSYEQYF.

V usage is TRBV11-2 and J usage is TRBJ2-2, with 9 bases matching TRBD1. The V and J ends lost 5 bases and 5 bases, in that order; junction bases with no gene match: 6. CDR3 size: 15 residues. CDR1 and CDR2 from the germline V gene are SGHAT and FQNNGV. The CDR3 nucleotides are TGTGCCAGCAGCCTCGGACAGGGGAAGACCGGGGAGCTGTTTTTT. This sequence encodes CASSLGQGKTGELFF.

About this clone itself: The sample contains more than one DNA sequence encoding this CDR3. V is TRBV9 and J is TRBJ2-7; 10 nucleotides agree with TRBD1. With 0 bases clipped from V and 3 bases from J, the junction kept 3 bases outside the gene matches. This CDR3 is 15 amino acids long. Germline values: CDR1 SGDLS, CDR2 YYNGEE. CDR3 loop: CASSVGQGAFYEQYF. The DNA for the CDR3 is TGTGCCAGCAGCGTAGGACAGGGGGCCTTCTACGAGCAGTACTTC.

The chain uses TRBV2 and TRBJ2-3; tentative D call: TRBD2 (5 bases). The V end lost 4 bases, the J end lost 7 bases, and 9 bases lay between the germline ends. The CDR3 covers 12 residues. CDR1 is SNHLY and CDR2 is FYNNEI in the germline V gene. This CDR3 is CASSGTPNTQYF. The CDR3, as DNA: TGTGCCAGCAGTGGGACTCCCAATACGCAGTATTTT.

This clone has just one count. V gene TRBV6-4 combines with J gene TRBJ1-4; D gene unclear. The length of the CDR3 is 13 residues. CDR1 MRHNA and CDR2 SNTAGT come from the germline V gene. Trimming left V 6 bases short and J 4 bases short, with 9 bases between. This CDR3 is CASSAGLNEKLFF. The CDR3 region has the DNA TGTGCCAGCAGCGCTGGACTTAATGAAAAACTGTTTTTT.

This chain links TRBV28 with TRBJ1-6; 8 bases are shared with TRBD1. V gave up 5 bases and J gave up 6 bases; unmatched junction bases: 6. This CDR3 is 15 amino acids long. CDR1 and CDR2 (germline): MDHEN, SYDVKM. CDR3 nucleotide sequence: TGTGCCAGCAGTCGCATGGACAGGGTTAATTCACCCCTCCACTTT. Encoded protein: CASSRMDRVNSPLHF. The full variable domain, with the rest looked up from reference TRBV28 and TRBJ1-6, is DVKVTQSSRYLVKRTGEKVFLECVQDMDHENMFWYRQDPGLGLRLIYFSYDVKMKEKGDIPEGYSVSREKKERFSLILESASTNQTSMYLCASSRMDRVNSPLHFGNGTRLTVT.

The chain has TRBV6-4 and TRBJ1-1, with 9 nucleotides matching TRBD1. The germline V gene has CDR1 MRHNA and CDR2 SNTAGT. The V segment lost 3 bases and the J segment 5 bases; nucleotides outside the gene matches: 10. The CDR3 consists of 16 residues. Here the CDR3 reads CASSEQGAFGRTEAFF. The CDR3 bases are TGTGCCAGCAGTGAACAGGGGGCTTTTGGTAGGACTGAAGCTTTCTTT.

V and J are TRBV5-1 and TRBJ2-7, with 7 bases matching TRBD2. Germline V gives CDR1 SGHRS, CDR2 YFSETQ. CDR3 length: 12 residues. J was trimmed by 6 bases and V by 1 base; bases with no gene match: 1. The CDR3 DNA follows: TGCGCCAGCAGCTTGACTAGCGCCGAGCAGTACTTC. This codes for CASSLTSAEQYF.

In nucleotides, the CDR3 is TGTGCCAGCGACAGCCCCTATGGCTACACCTTC. Amino acid sequence: CASDSPYGYTF. The genes are TRBV7-9 and TRBJ1-2, with a tentative D call TRBD1 (5 bases). The CDR3 runs to 11 residues. Between the trimmed V and J ends, which lost 8 bases and 4 bases, there was a span of 8 bases. Germline V gives CDR1 SEHNR, CDR2 FQNEAQ (reference sequence). Combining the CDR3 with reference TRBV7-9 and TRBJ1-2 gives the whole variable domain DTGVSQNPRHKITKRGQNVTFRCDPISEHNRLYWYRQTLGQGPEFLTYFQNEAQLEKSRLLSDRFSAERPKGSFSTLEIQRTEQGDSAMYLCASDSPYGYTFGSGTRLTVV.

Comments on this clone: This sample also contains other DNA sequences that code for the same CDR3. The chain has TRBV25-1 and TRBJ2-3; D unresolved. CDR3 length equals 11 residues. Germline CDR1 and CDR2: MGHDK and SYGVNS. Trimming took 5 bases from V and 3 from J, leaving 3 bases between them. As DNA, the CDR3 is TGTGCCAGCAGTCTAACAGATACGCAGTATTTT. Its translation is CASSLTDTQYF. The whole variable domain, remainder taken from reference TRBV25-1 and TRBJ2-3, is EADIYQTPRYLVIGTGKKITLECSQTMGHDKMYWYQQDPGMELHLIHYSYGVNSTEKGDLSSESTVSRIRTEHFPLTLESARPSHTSQYLCASSLTDTQYFGPGTRLTVL.

The chain uses TRBV21-1 and TRBJ2-1; the table's D call TRBD2 went unverified against the DNA. TRBV21-1 constitutes a pseudogene. The CDR3 spans 14 residues. In nucleotides, the CDR3 is TGTGCCAGCAGCACTTGGCGGGTAGCAAATGAGCAGTTCTTC. This encodes CASSTWRVANEQFF.

The chain combines TRBV5-4 with TRBJ1-3; 11 bases match TRBD1. The germline V gene encodes CDR1 SGHNT and CDR2 YYREEE (reference sequence). This CDR3 is built from 14 residues. V shed 3 bases, J shed 4 bases, and the junction held 0 bases outside the gene matches. The CDR3 DNA follows: TGTGCCAGCAGCTGGACAGGGGGCGGAAACACCATATATTTT. It encodes CASSWTGGGNTIYF.

The rearrangement links TRBV7-9 to TRBJ2-1; D might be TRBD2 (6 bases). Trimming removed 5 bases at V and 0 bases at J, with 11 bases between. Germline values: CDR1 SEHNR, CDR2 FQNEAQ (reference sequence). CDR3 length: 15 amino acids. The CDR3 is CASSRVGSSYNEQFF. In DNA form, the CDR3 reads TGTGCCAGCAGCCGGGTCGGGAGCTCCTACAATGAGCAGTTCTTC.